The rows below give T cell receptor beta chains drawn from one sample of a study of T-cell reconstitution after alpha-beta-depleted transplantation in children. MiXCR, applied by TCRdb to the PCR reads, yields one record per CDR3 protein. The table records 700,000 to 850,000 distinct CDR3 sequences, about 16% of them present only once. The sample was PBMCs, mostly from graft donor cells, taken 360 days after TCRalphabeta/CD19-depleted stem cell transplant. All receptors come from a male patient between 10 and 17 years old who had a stem cell transplant for acute lymphoblastic leukemia, so the T cells may come from the graft donor. Each CDR3 is given with its conserved first and last residue. D genes are given only for firm matches. Clone size, where shown, is once, few, many, or a class for clones that have expanded.

d_call clone_size j_call v_call cdr3_nt cdr3_aa
- few TRBJ2-3 TRBV20-1 TGCAGTGCTAGAGATCAGGGCGGGTCTAGCACAGATACGCAGTATTTT CSARDQGGSSTDTQYF
- - TRBJ2-7 TRBV30 TGTGCCTGGGCTACTACGGTCCTCTCCTACGAGCAGTACTTC CAWATTVLSYEQYF
- - TRBJ1-1 TRBV7-9 TGTGCCAGCAGCTTAGGTGGACCCTGGGGCACTGAAGCTTTCTTT CASSLGGPWGTEAFF
TRBD2 once TRBJ2-2 TRBV5-4 TGTGCCAGCAGCTTGGGGGGGCCAGCGGGAGTTCCCTTCCCCCCCACGCCCAACACCGGGGAGCTGTTTTTT CASSLGGPAGVPFPPTPNTGELFF
- - TRBJ2-7 TRBV20-1 TGCAGTGCTAGCGGGATAACCTACGAGCAGTACTTC CSASGITYEQYF
TRBD2 few TRBJ2-7 TRBV6-2/TRBV6-3 TGTGCCAGCAGTTACGGGGTAGCGGGAGCCGCAGAGCAGTACTTC CASSYGVAGAAEQYF
TRBD1 few TRBJ2-6 TRBV4-1 TGCGCCAGCAGCCAAGGTGACAGGGCCCCTGGGGCCAACGTCCTGACTTTC CASSQGDRAPGANVLTF
TRBD1 - TRBJ1-3 TRBV18 TGTGCCAGCTCACCACTGCAGACAGGGGACGGCACCATATATTTT CASSPLQTGDGTIYF
TRBD2 - TRBJ2-2 TRBV29-1 TGCAGCGTTGCTTCTAGCGGGAGAGGGACCGGGGAGCTGTTTTTT CSVASSGRGTGELFF
- - TRBJ2-1 TRBV7-3 TGTGCCAGCAGCTTAAACGGTGGAAGCTCCTACAATGAGCGGTTCTTC CASSLNGGSSYNERFF
- - TRBJ1-3 TRBV15 TGTGCCACCAGCAGAGTTTTTGGATCTGGAAACACCATATATTTT CATSRVFGSGNTIYF
TRBD1 - TRBJ2-2 TRBV29-1 TGCAGCGTTGGACAGGGGCTAACCGGGGAGCTGTTTTTT CSVGQGLTGELFF
- - TRBJ2-2 TRBV20-1 TGCAGTGCTAGTAGGGCGAGGACGAACACCGGGGAGCTGTTTTTT CSASRARTNTGELFF
- few TRBJ2-7 TRBV20-1 TGCAGTGCTAGAGCCTGGAGAGTCCGTTCCTACGAGCAGTACTTC CSARAWRVRSYEQYF
TRBD1 few TRBJ2-2 TRBV7-2 TGTGCCAGCAGCGCCAGGACAGGGGACACCGGGGAGCTGTTTTTT CASSARTGDTGELFF
- few TRBJ2-1 TRBV4-1 TGCGCCAGCAGCCAAGTCGCGGTACCGCTCGGGGTTGAGCAGTTCTTC CASSQVAVPLGVEQFF
- - TRBJ2-1 TRBV20-1 TGCAGTGCTAGAGATCTATGGCGGGATGCCTACAATGAGCAGTTCTTC CSARDLWRDAYNEQFF
- - TRBJ2-1 TRBV7-8 TGTGCCAGCAGCCACCTCTTGAGCTCCTACAATGAGCAGTTCTTC CASSHLLSSYNEQFF
- many TRBJ1-3 TRBV3-1 TGTGCCAGCAGCCAACGGACAAGAGGTAACACCATATATTTT CASSQRTRGNTIYF
- once TRBJ2-3 TRBV5-5 TGTGCCAGCAGCCTTCCGGGACGGAACATAGATACGCAGTATTTT CASSLPGRNIDTQYF
- - TRBJ2-1 TRBV11-2 TGTGCCAGCAGCTTAAGCCAGGGTGACTACAATGAGCAGTTCTTC CASSLSQGDYNEQFF
TRBD1 few TRBJ2-2 TRBV7-8 TGTGCCAGCAGCCACCCCTGGGACAGGGGAACGAACACCGGGGAGCTGTTTTTT CASSHPWDRGTNTGELFF
- many TRBJ2-5 TRBV12-3/TRBV12-4 TGTGCCAGCACCTCTAACGTGAAGACCCAGTACTTC CASTSNVKTQYF
TRBD1 many TRBJ2-7 TRBV9 TGTGCCAGCAGTGGGACAGGGCCTTTCTACGAGCAGTACTTC CASSGTGPFYEQYF
TRBD1 few TRBJ2-1 TRBV7-8 TGTGCCAGCAGCTTACTAACACAGGGGAATGTGAATGAGCAGTTCTTC CASSLLTQGNVNEQFF
- - TRBJ1-2 TRBV5-1 TGCGCCAGCAGCTTGGTACCAGGGGAAGGCTATGGCTACACCTTC CASSLVPGEGYGYTF
- - TRBJ2-2 TRBV2 TGTGCCAGCAGTGCTCAGGGGAGCACCGGGGAGCTGTTTTTT CASSAQGSTGELFF
- few TRBJ2-7 TRBV5-1 TGCGCCAGCAGGCGACAGAGCTCCTACGAGCAGTACTTC CASRRQSSYEQYF
- few TRBJ1-1 TRBV2 TGTGCCAGCAACCAAGGGGTTACCTCAGGGATTGAAGCTTTCTTT CASNQGVTSGIEAFF
TRBD2 - TRBJ2-1 TRBV5-1 TGCGCCAGCAAAGCGGGAGGCGTAAATGAGCAGTTCTTC CASKAGGVNEQFF
TRBD1 few TRBJ2-7 TRBV7-9 TGTGCCAGCAGCGCTACAGGGGTAGCCTACGAGCAGTACTTC CASSATGVAYEQYF
- - TRBJ2-7 TRBV18 TGTGCCAGCTCACAGTCGAGGGACGGCTCCTACGAGCAGTACTTC CASSQSRDGSYEQYF
- many TRBJ2-1 TRBV20-1 TGCAGTGCCCCCCTCTCCACATCCGATCCGGAGCAGTTCTTC CSAPLSTSDPEQFF
TRBD2 few TRBJ2-5 TRBV4-1 TGCGCCAGCAGCCAGAGCGGGGGATACCAAGAGACCCAGTACTTC CASSQSGGYQETQYF
TRBD1 - TRBJ2-1 TRBV6-1 TGTGCCAGCAGTATAGGACAGGGCTACAATGAGCAGTTCTTC CASSIGQGYNEQFF
TRBD2 - TRBJ2-7 TRBV20-1 TGCAGTGCTAGAGCCGAGGGACTAGCGTATCGTCAGTACTTC CSARAEGLAYRQYF
TRBD2 few TRBJ2-5 TRBV5-1 TGCGCCAGCAGCCCAGAGGGACTAGACCCAGAGACCCAGTACTTC CASSPEGLDPETQYF
- - TRBJ2-1 TRBV3-1 TGTGCCAGCAGCCAGACGGGACAACTAAACAATGAGCAGTTCTTC CASSQTGQLNNEQFF
- - TRBJ1-5 TRBV5-1 TGCGCCAGCAGCTTGGCCCCTGAGGGGCAGCCCCAGCATTTT CASSLAPEGQPQHF
TRBD2 - TRBJ2-3 TRBV11-1 TGTGCCAGCAGCCCGCCTAGGGGGACTAGCGGGAGGGCAGCAGATACGCAGTATTTT CASSPPRGTSGRAADTQYF
TRBD1 - TRBJ2-3 TRBV5-4 TGTGCCAGCAGCTTGGACGCCGGGACAGGGGTAGGAACAGATACGCAGTATTTT CASSLDAGTGVGTDTQYF
- - TRBJ2-5 TRBV4-2 TGTGCCAGCAGCGAAGAGAGCCTCCAAGAGACCCAGTACTTC CASSEESLQETQYF
TRBD1 - TRBJ1-5 TRBV12-3/TRBV12-4 TGTGCCAGCACCTCACAGGGGACACGGCAGCCCCAGCATTTT CASTSQGTRQPQHF
TRBD1 - TRBJ2-7 TRBV18 TGTGCCAGCTCACCATTGACAGGGGCCGAGCAGTACTTC CASSPLTGAEQYF
TRBD2 - TRBJ2-7 TRBV5-1 TGCGCCAGCAGCTTGGGGGGGGGTTTGACCTACGAGCAGTACTTC CASSLGGGLTYEQYF